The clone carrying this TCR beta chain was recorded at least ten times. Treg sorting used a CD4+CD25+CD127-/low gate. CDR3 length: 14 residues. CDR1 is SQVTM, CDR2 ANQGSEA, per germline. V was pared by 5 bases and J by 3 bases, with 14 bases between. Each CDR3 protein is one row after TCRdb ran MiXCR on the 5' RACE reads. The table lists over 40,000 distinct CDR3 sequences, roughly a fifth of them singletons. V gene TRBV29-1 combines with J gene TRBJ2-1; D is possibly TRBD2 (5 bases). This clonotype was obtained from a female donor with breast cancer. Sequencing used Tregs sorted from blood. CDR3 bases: TGCAGCGTTCACCGGGGAACGGTCTACAATGAGCAGTTCTTC. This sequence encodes CSVHRGTVYNEQFF.